The 18 T cell receptor beta chains below come from one sample, sequenced in a study of blood T cell repertoires in COVID-19 (dated by TCRdb to about 2020). Receptor libraries were prepared by the immunoSEQ multiplex PCR assay. TCRdb holds this immuneACCESS table with in-frame rearrangements only. Some clones are missing; in checked studies, unresolved V genes explain under half, and the rest has no known cause. For this sample the table gives some 130,000 clones, of which about 87% were detected only once. The ten largest clones capture 10% to 13% of the sample. The sequencing sample was made of peripheral blood. The receptors here all came from a man in his forties or fifties with acute or convalescent COVID-19.

J is TRBJ1-2 and V is TRBV11-1, with 7 bases aligning to TRBD1. The CDR3 covers 12 residues. Germline V gene data show CDR1 as SGHAT and CDR2 as FQDESV (reference sequence). The junction had 2 bases not matched to a gene; V was cut back by 2 bases and J by 8 bases. CDR3 sequence: CASSLTGVGYTF. The CDR3 DNA is TGTGCCAGCAGCTTAACAGGGGTCGGCTACACCTTC.

The chain employs TRBV5-4 and TRBJ2-1; D is possibly TRBD1 (8 bases). The CDR3 contains 15 residues. Per the germline V gene, CDR1 is SGHNT and CDR2 is YYREEE (reference sequence). With 4 bases removed from V and 9 bases from J, the gap between germline ends came to 20 bases. The CDR3 sequence: CASSPGGSGTGEQFF. CDR3 nucleotides: TGTGCCAGCAGCCCAGGGGGCAGCGGGACTGGTGAGCAGTTCTTC.

This clone has a single count. The CDR3 sequence: CASSKTGVNEKLFF. The CDR3 DNA reads as TGTGCCAGCAGTAAGACAGGGGTTAATGAAAAACTGTTTTTT. The rearrangement uses TRBV2 and TRBJ1-4, with 8 bases aligning to TRBD1. The CDR3 is made up of 14 amino acids. Germline values: CDR1 SNHLY, CDR2 FYNNEI. The J segment lost 4 bases and the V segment lost 5 bases, leaving 3 bases of the junction unmatched. Combining the CDR3 with reference TRBV2 and TRBJ1-4 gives the whole variable domain EPEVTQTPSHQVTQMGQEVILRCVPISNHLYFYWYRQILGQKVEFLVSFYNNEISEKSEIFDDQFSVERPDGSNFTLKIRSTKLEDSAMYFCASSKTGVNEKLFFGSGTQLSVL.

The CDR3 DNA is TGTGCCAGCAGCGCTAGGACAGATTCCTACGAGCAGTACTTC. Its protein is CASSARTDSYEQYF. V gene TRBV9 combines with J gene TRBJ2-7; perhaps TRBD1 as D (6 bases). Trimming stripped 3 bases from V and 1 base from J, with 11 bases between. CDR1 and CDR2 (germline): SGDLS, YYNGEE. The CDR3 extends over 14 amino acids.

The V call is TRBV3-1 (or the pseudogene TRBV3-2), the J call TRBJ2-3; 13 nucleotides agree with TRBD2. The V gene end was trimmed by 5 bases and the J gene end by 3 bases; junction bases not matched to a gene: 8. The CDR3 consists of 17 residues. Germline CDR1 LGHDT, CDR2 YNNKEL (reference sequence). The CDR3 DNA reads TGTGCCAGCAGCGAGAGGACTAGCGGGAGAGTGACAGATACGCAGTATTTT. Protein sequence: CASSERTSGRVTDTQYF.

The rearrangement joins TRBV5-5 to TRBJ2-7; no firm D call. V lost 4 bases and J 0 bases, leaving 8 bases between the germline ends. CDR3 length: 13 amino acids. Germline lookup yields CDR1 SGHKS and CDR2 YYEKEE (reference sequence). CDR3 DNA sequence: TGTGCCAGCAGCCCTATAAGCTCCTACGAGCAGTACTTC. Its protein is CASSPISSYEQYF.

V gene TRBV14 combines with J gene TRBJ2-3; tentative D call: TRBD2 (5 bases). This CDR3 region has 12 residues. V was trimmed by 4 bases and J by 8 bases, leaving 10 bases between them. The germline CDR1 and CDR2 sequences are SGHDN and FVKESK. The CDR3 DNA follows: TGTGCCAGCAGCCCCTACGGAGGTACGCAGTATTTT. It translates to CASSPYGGTQYF.

This clone was seen a few times. V and J are TRBV12-3 or TRBV12-4 and TRBJ1-1, with a weak D call TRBD1 (5 bases). V lost 4 bases and J 8 bases, leaving 11 bases between the germline ends. The CDR3 contains 12 residues. The CDR3 reads CASSWGGVEAFF. CDR3 DNA sequence: TGTGCCAGCAGTTGGGGCGGGGTAGAAGCTTTCTTT.

The V call is TRBV27, the J call TRBJ1-2, with 7 positions matching TRBD1. CDR1 and CDR2 from the germline V gene are MNHEY and SMNVEV (reference sequence). Losses at the gene ends were 9 bases for V and 0 bases for J; bases not matched to a gene: 19. CDR3 length equals 18 residues. This CDR3 reads CARDGGKGARKANYGYTF. CDR3 bases: TGTGCCAGAGACGGGGGAAAGGGGGCGAGGAAAGCTAACTATGGCTACACCTTC.

The chain uses TRBV19 and TRBJ1-5, with unresolved D. The length of the CDR3 is 17 residues. In germline, CDR1 is LNHDA, CDR2 SQIVND (reference sequence). The V end lost 5 bases, the J end lost 9 bases, and 26 bases lay between the germline ends. The CDR3 spells CASSPSGLDTRLRPQHF. The DNA for the CDR3 is TGTGCCAGTAGTCCCTCGGGGTTAGATACGCGGTTACGGCCCCAGCATTTT.

The V and J genes are TRBV7-9 and TRBJ1-4; D uncertain. The CDR3 length is 13 residues. Trimming removed 4 bases from V and 5 bases from J, with 8 bases in between. Germline V lookup: CDR1 SEHNR, CDR2 FQNEAQ (reference sequence). DNA for the CDR3: TGTGCCAGCAGCTACCGCGAAAATGAAAAACTGTTTTTT. Protein sequence: CASSYRENEKLFF.

The CDR3, as DNA: TGTGCCAGCACCCTGGACAGGTTGAACACTGAAGCTTTCTTT. Protein: CASTLDRLNTEAFF. The chain combines TRBV2 with TRBJ1-1; TRBD1 matches at 7 bases. Trimming at V came to 7 bases and at J to 0 bases, leaving 5 bases not matched to a gene. The length of the CDR3 is 14 residues. Germline lookup yields CDR1 SNHLY and CDR2 FYNNEI.

The chain recombines TRBV9 with TRBJ1-5, with a weak D call TRBD1 (6 bases). Trimming shortened V by 3 bases and J by 5 bases, and 12 bases separated the two germline ends. Germline V gene lookup returns CDR1 SGDLS and CDR2 YYNGEE. This CDR3 has 14 residues. The CDR3: CASSAGVADQPQHF. DNA for the CDR3: TGTGCCAGCAGCGCAGGGGTTGCGGATCAGCCCCAGCATTTT.

As regards this clone: Other nucleotide sequences in the sample specify the same CDR3. The chain carries TRBV6-4 and TRBJ2-5, with a tentative D call TRBD2 (6 bases). The CDR3 extends over 13 amino acids. Germline CDR1 is MRHNA and CDR2 is SNTAGT. V shed 6 bases and J shed 4 bases, with 12 bases lying between them. CDR3 in DNA: TGTGCCAGCAGCCGGGAGCGTGGAGAGACCCAGTACTTC. Its protein product is CASSRERGETQYF.

The genes are TRBV25-1 and TRBJ2-7; 10 bases fit TRBD1. Germline lookup yields CDR1 MGHDK and CDR2 SYGVNS. The CDR3 spans 16 residues. V trimming: 4 bases; J trimming: 2 bases; junction bases outside the gene matches: 8. The CDR3 here is CASSAIPGQGPYEQYF. The DNA of the CDR3 is TGTGCCAGCAGTGCCATCCCGGGACAGGGGCCCTACGAGCAGTACTTC.

The V and J genes are TRBV11-3 and TRBJ1-4; D unclear. The CDR3 extends over 13 amino acids. Per germline, CDR1 SGHNT and CDR2 YENEEA. V lost 5 bases, J lost 8 bases, and 12 bases lay in between. The CDR3 DNA follows: TGTGCCAGCAGCCCCTCCCCGGGGGAAAAACTGTTTTTT. Its protein product is CASSPSPGEKLFF.

This sequence joins TRBV18 and TRBJ1-1; D unclear. Germline values: CDR1 KGHSH, CDR2 LQKENI. The CDR3 is 13 amino acids. Trimming removed 3 bases at V and 4 bases at J, with 9 bases between. CDR3 coding DNA: TGTGCCAGCTCACCCCCTCCGGGCACTGAAGCTTTCTTT. It translates to CASSPPPGTEAFF.

J is TRBJ1-2 and V is TRBV2, with a tentative D call TRBD1 (5 bases). Trimming removed 2 bases from V and 7 bases from J, with 17 bases in between. This CDR3 is built from 15 residues. CDR1 is SNHLY, CDR2 FYNNEI, per germline. This CDR3 is CASSEPSDGTVGYTF. The CDR3 DNA reads TGTGCCAGCAGTGAACCGTCGGACGGGACTGTTGGCTACACCTTC. The entire variable domain, with the rest obtained from reference TRBV2 and TRBJ1-2, is as follows: EPEVTQTPSHQVTQMGQEVILRCVPISNHLYFYWYRQILGQKVEFLVSFYNNEISEKSEIFDDQFSVERPDGSNFTLKIRSTKLEDSAMYFCASSEPSDGTVGYTFGSGTRLTVV.